The next 24 T cell receptor beta chains were all read from a single sample in a study of T-cell memory formation after mild COVID-19. TCRdb analysed the 5' RACE reads with MiXCR anew, one entry per CDR3 protein. This sample has 550,000 to 700,000 distinct CDR3 sequences, with roughly 17% found just once. Sequencing input: PBMCs or a T cell subset sorted from them (not recorded which). These receptors all come from an adult woman who had mild COVID-19 (a few samples of this study predate the infection). Cell type and time point are not known.

The sample holds one count of this clonotype. In nucleotides, the CDR3 is TGTGCCAGCAGCCAAGATGCTAGCGGGGCAGGCACAGATACGCAGTATTTT. Protein sequence: CASSQDASGAGTDTQYF. V and J are TRBV4-2 and TRBJ2-3; 9 nucleotides line up with TRBD2. V lost 0 bases and J lost 1; bases outside the gene matches: 5. The germline CDR1 and CDR2 sequences are LGHNA and YNFKEQ. This CDR3 has 17 amino acids.

This chain uses TRBV25-1 with TRBJ2-2; D may correspond to TRBD1 or TRBD2 (5 bases each). The V and J ends lost 2 bases and 7 bases respectively, with 14 bases between them. There are 15 residues in the CDR3. Germline CDR1 and CDR2: MGHDK and SYGVNS. The CDR3 nucleotides read TGTGCCAGCAGTGAAGGGACGATAGGTATCGGGGAGCTGTTTTTT. Translated, it gives CASSEGTIGIGELFF.

The chain links TRBV11-2 to TRBJ2-7; D gene ambiguous. Trimming shortened V by 5 bases and J by 8 bases, and 22 bases separated the two germline ends. The CDR3 spans 15 residues. Germline CDR1 SGHAT, CDR2 FQNNGV. The CDR3: CASSRTLAEIWKQYF. In DNA, the CDR3 is TGTGCCAGCAGCCGTACTCTTGCGGAAATATGGAAGCAGTACTTC.

This chain links TRBV6-1 with TRBJ1-5; 7 positions agree with TRBD1. Germline-derived CDR1 and CDR2 are MNHNS and SASEGT. The V segment lost 5 bases and the J segment 0 bases; nucleotides outside the gene matches: 16. CDR3 size: 19 residues. In nucleotides, the CDR3 is TGTGCCAGCAGTACCCCGGACAGGAGGGTCGAATATAGCAATCAGCCCCAGCATTTT. It specifies CASSTPDRRVEYSNQPQHF.

This chain links TRBV27 with TRBJ2-2; D tentatively fits TRBD1 or TRBD2 (5 bases each). V was trimmed by 8 bases and J by 4 bases, leaving 20 bases between them. This CDR3 contains 16 residues. Looked up from germline, CDR1 is MNHEY and CDR2 is SMNVEV (reference sequence). Here the CDR3 DNA reads TGTGCCAGCGCCAGGGCGGGCACCAGGAGCACCGGGGAGCTGTTTTTT. Protein: CASARAGTRSTGELFF.

This clonotype came up a few times. CDR3 residues: CATSDPTLTSGRGFTYNEQFF. CDR3 in DNA: TGTGCCACCAGTGATCCAACCTTAACTAGCGGGAGGGGATTCACCTACAATGAGCAGTTCTTC. The chain joins TRBV24-1 to TRBJ2-1; 13 nucleotides line up with TRBD2. Looked up from germline, CDR1 is KGHDR and CDR2 is SFDVKD. The ends lost 3 bases at V and 2 bases at J; junction bases unmatched: 15. The CDR3 length is 21 residues.

This clonotype appeared a few times. This rearrangement joins TRBV20-1 to TRBJ1-5; no clear D gene. Trimming removed 2 bases at V and 1 base at J, with 6 bases between. Germline assignment: CDR1 DFQATT and CDR2 SNEGSKA (reference sequence). The CDR3 is 13 amino acids. The CDR3 DNA reads TGCAGTGCTAGACTATGGAGCAATCAGCCCCAGCATTTT. Protein product: CSARLWSNQPQHF.

The V gene is TRBV2, the J gene TRBJ1-2, with a weak D call TRBD1 (6 bases). CDR1 is SNHLY and CDR2 is FYNNEI in the germline V gene. The CDR3 has 14 amino acids. The V gene lost 6 bases and the J gene lost 8 bases, with 19 bases spanning the gap. CDR3: CASSEKRGTRGYTF. CDR3 DNA sequence: TGTGCCAGCAGCGAGAAAAGGGGGACTCGAGGCTACACCTTC.

This clonotype was counted between two and nine times. The chain employs TRBV4-2 and TRBJ1-5; D may be TRBD1 (6 bases). V was pared by 0 bases and J by 5 bases, with 11 bases between. The CDR3 contains 15 residues. The germline CDR1 and CDR2 sequences are LGHNA and YNFKEQ. The CDR3 DNA follows: TGTGCCAGCAGCCAAGACAGGGGCTGGGATCAGCCCCAGCATTTT. Encoded protein: CASSQDRGWDQPQHF.

The chain carries TRBV2 and TRBJ2-2; 14 bases are shared with TRBD2. V lost 7 bases, J lost 2 bases, and 6 bases stayed unmatched. The CDR3 spans 17 residues. Per the germline V gene, CDR1 is SNHLY and CDR2 is FYNNEI. The CDR3 DNA reads TGTGCCAGCAAATCCGGGACTAGCGGGAGAAACACCGGGGAGCTGTTTTTT. The encoded protein is CASKSGTSGRNTGELFF. Drawing the rest from reference TRBV2 and TRBJ2-2, the complete variable domain is EPEVTQTPSHQVTQMGQEVILRCVPISNHLYFYWYRQILGQKVEFLVSFYNNEISEKSEIFDDQFSVERPDGSNFTLKIRSTKLEDSAMYFCASKSGTSGRNTGELFFGEGSRLTVL.

This clonotype has more than one count but fewer than ten. CDR3 coding DNA: TGTGCCAGCAGTGAGTGGCAGGGGGCTTACGAGCAGTACTTC. Translated, it gives CASSEWQGAYEQYF. The chain combines TRBV2 with TRBJ2-7; 8 bases are shared with TRBD1. Per germline, CDR1 SNHLY and CDR2 FYNNEI. V lost 3 bases, J lost 4 bases, and 5 bases stayed unmatched. This CDR3 has 14 amino acids.

This sequence joins TRBV9 and TRBJ1-1; D is unclear. The CDR3 consists of 14 residues. With 4 bases removed from V and 0 bases from J, the gap between germline ends came to 10 bases. The V gene's germline CDR1 is SGDLS and CDR2 YYNGEE. The CDR3 reads CASSPGNLNTEAFF. In DNA form, the CDR3 reads TGTGCCAGCAGCCCCGGTAACCTGAACACTGAAGCTTTCTTT.

This clonotype turned up a few times. This chain connects TRBV20-1 to TRBJ1-1, with D unresolved. The germline V gene has CDR1 DFQATT and CDR2 SNEGSKA (reference sequence). The CDR3 is 16 residues long. Trimming removed 2 bases from V and 0 bases from J, with 16 bases in between. The CDR3 region has the DNA TGCAGTGCTAGAAAGGCAGGCGTCCTCATGAACACTGAAGCTTTCTTT. It codes for CSARKAGVLMNTEAFF.

This clonotype was detected ten times or more. This chain uses TRBV3-1 with TRBJ2-2, with no clear D. Trimming took off 6 bases at V and 4 bases at J, with 6 bases between the two ends. CDR1 and CDR2 from the germline V gene are LGHDT and YNNKEL (reference sequence). The CDR3 spans 12 residues. The CDR3 loop is CASSYGTGELFF. CDR3 coding DNA: TGTGCCAGCAGTTATGGCACCGGGGAGCTGTTTTTT.

This chain connects TRBV28 to TRBJ2-6; D is perhaps TRBD1 (5 bases). V lost 6 bases, J lost 1 base, and 10 bases lay in between. Per germline, CDR1 MDHEN and CDR2 SYDVKM. CDR3 length: 15 residues. This chain's CDR3 is CASRQGTSGANVLTF. CDR3 DNA sequence: TGTGCCAGCAGGCAGGGCACATCTGGGGCCAACGTCCTGACTTTC.

The V call is TRBV3-1, the J call TRBJ2-6, with TRBD1 matching 7 bases. The germline CDR1 and CDR2 sequences are LGHDT and YNNKEL (reference sequence). The J segment lost 4 bases and the V segment lost 0 bases, leaving 9 bases of the junction unmatched. The CDR3 loop spans 18 amino acids. The CDR3 nucleotides are TGTGCCAGCAGCCAAGATAGGGACAGTCTGACAGGGGCCAACGTCCTGACTTTC. Encoded protein: CASSQDRDSLTGANVLTF.

This clonotype was picked up a small number of times. This chain joins TRBV4-1 and TRBJ1-4, with D perhaps matching TRBD1 (5 bases). The V end was cut by 1 base, the J end by 4 bases, with 19 bases between. The CDR3 length is 18 residues. Germline V gives CDR1 MGHRA, CDR2 YSYEKL. In DNA, the CDR3 is TGCGCCAGCAGCCAAGCCCCTGTGGGGGTGGCCCTTAATGAAAAACTGTTTTTT. Translating gives CASSQAPVGVALNEKLFF.

This clonotype was seen at least ten times. The chain combines TRBV5-1 with TRBJ2-7; maybe TRBD1 (7 bases). Deletions cut 7 bases from V and 3 bases from J, with 14 bases between. This CDR3 comprises 13 residues. Germline-derived CDR1 and CDR2 are SGHRS and YFSETQ. CDR3: CASPTGEDYEQYF. CDR3 DNA: TGCGCCAGCCCTACAGGGGAGGACTACGAGCAGTACTTC.

This clonotype was observed a few times. V is TRBV11-2 and J is TRBJ2-7; D tentatively fits TRBD1 or TRBD2 (5 bases each). CDR1 is SGHAT, CDR2 FQNNGV, per germline. V was cut by 5 bases and J by 4 bases, with 15 bases left in between. This CDR3 has 14 residues. CDR3 sequence: CASSSGRGQYEQYF. CDR3 DNA sequence: TGTGCCAGCAGCAGCGGAAGGGGTCAATACGAGCAGTACTTC.

This rearrangement joins TRBV24-1 to TRBJ2-1, with 8 bases fitting TRBD2. The trim removed 7 bases at V and 3 bases at J, leaving 10 bases unmatched. CDR1 KGHDR and CDR2 SFDVKD come from the germline V gene. This CDR3 spans 16 amino acids. CDR3 DNA: TGTGCCACCAGCGGGAGGGGGGGAAAAGTCTACAATGAGCAGTTCTTC. Its protein is CATSGRGGKVYNEQFF.

The V and J genes are TRBV27 and TRBJ2-7; D is uncertain. Trimming removed 6 bases at V and 3 bases at J, with 12 bases between. Germline loops: CDR1 MNHEY, CDR2 SMNVEV (reference sequence). The CDR3 contains 13 residues. CDR3 nucleotide sequence: TGTGCCAGCAGCACCACTAAAAGCTACGAGCAGTACTTC. Protein product: CASSTTKSYEQYF.

This clonotype was observed a handful of times. The chain joins TRBV6-5 to TRBJ1-3; D not resolved. CDR1 is MNHEY, CDR2 SVGAGI, per germline. There are 15 residues in the CDR3. V shed 0 bases and J shed 0 bases, with 6 bases lying between them. CDR3 coding DNA: TGTGCCAGCAGTTACTCTTTGAGCTCTGGAAACACCATATATTTT. This codes for CASSYSLSSGNTIYF.

The chain has TRBV19 and TRBJ2-7; tentatively, D is TRBD2 (6 bases). The CDR3 is 15 residues long. Germline V gives CDR1 LNHDA, CDR2 SQIVND (reference sequence). The V gene lost 3 bases and the J gene lost 3 bases, with 15 bases spanning the gap. In DNA, the CDR3 is TGTGCCAGTAGTATTTCAGGGTCGGGGGTCTACGAGCAGTACTTC. Residues: CASSISGSGVYEQYF.

This clonotype came up a few times. V and J are TRBV4-3 and TRBJ1-1, with D tentatively TRBD1 (6 bases). The V gene's germline CDR1 is LGHNA and CDR2 YSLEER. This CDR3 spans 15 amino acids. V was cut by 3 bases and J by 7 bases, with 18 bases left in between. The CDR3 loop is CASSQGAPWGGEAFF. As DNA, the CDR3 is TGCGCCAGCAGCCAGGGGGCGCCTTGGGGGGGTGAAGCTTTCTTT.